This is a list of T cell receptor beta chains from one sample in a study of blood T cell repertoires in COVID-19. Data came from immunoSEQ multiplex PCR; TCRdb stores just in-frame clones and leaves some out. The table records 250,000 to 350,000 clones, approximately 90% of them present only once. Specimen: PBMCs or T cells enriched from blood (not recorded which). These TCRs come from a woman under 40 who had recovered from COVID-19. CDR3s include the opening cysteine and the closing phenylalanine or tryptophan. Fields, in order: clone size, D gene, J gene, V gene, CDR3 DNA, CDR3 protein. D genes are given only for firm matches. Rows may omit the clone size; those that give it use once, few, many or a size class.

>-|-|TRBJ2-7|TRBV13
TGTGCCAGCAGTCCAACGGCAGGCAGCTACGAGCAGTACTTC
CASSPTAGSYEQYF
>-|-|TRBJ1-1|TRBV20-1
TGCAGTGCTAGAGATTTGGGCGAAGCTTTCTTT
CSARDLGEAFF
>-|TRBD1|TRBJ2-7|TRBV3-1/TRBV3-2
TGTGCCAGCAGCCAGTTATCGGACAGGGCCTCCTACGAGCAGTACTTC
CASSQLSDRASYEQYF
>-|-|TRBJ1-2|TRBV4-1
TGCGCCAGCAGCCAAGAATCAGGGAACTATGGCTACACCTTC
CASSQESGNYGYTF
>-|-|TRBJ1-6|TRBV2
TGTGCCAGCAGTGAATTTAGACGGAGTCAGGAGGGTTCACCCCTCCACTTT
CASSEFRRSQEGSPLHF
>-|-|TRBJ1-6|TRBV5-6
TGTGCCAGCAGCTTGCCCAAGCTCAATTCACCCCTCCACTTT
CASSLPKLNSPLHF
>-|-|TRBJ1-5|TRBV30
TGTGCCTGGAGTGTACAAGGGACAATCAATCAGCCCCAGCATTTT
CAWSVQGTINQPQHF
>-|-|TRBJ2-7|TRBV7-2
TGTGCCAGCAGCCTCGGGTGGTCCACCTACGAGCAGTACTTC
CASSLGWSTYEQYF
>once|-|TRBJ1-5|TRBV2
TGTGCCAGCAGTGGAACAGGGCTTAGCAATCAGCCCCAGCATTTT
CASSGTGLSNQPQHF
>once|-|TRBJ2-6|TRBV21-1
TGTGCCAGCAAACGGGACTTTGGACTCTCTGGGGCCAACGTCCTGACTTTC
CASKRDFGLSGANVLTF
>-|-|TRBJ2-2|TRBV5-4
TGTGCCAGCAGCTACCGCGATACCGGGGAGCTGTTTTTT
CASSYRDTGELFF
>-|TRBD2|TRBJ2-1|TRBV5-1
TGCGCCAGCAGCTTGGAGTCTAGCGGGCTCTACAATGAGCAGTTCTTC
CASSLESSGLYNEQFF
>once|TRBD1|TRBJ2-1|TRBV29-1
TGCAGCGTTGAAGGCGGACAGGTAGGGGGCTCCTACAATGAGCAGTTCTTC
CSVEGGQVGGSYNEQFF
>-|TRBD1|TRBJ1-1|TRBV27
TGTGCCAGCAGTTTGGGGACAGGCCTGAACACTGAAGCTTTCTTT
CASSLGTGLNTEAFF
>once|-|TRBJ1-3|TRBV11-1
TGTGCCAGCAGCTTAGACGCGGGGTTTGGAAACACCATATATTTT
CASSLDAGFGNTIYF
>-|TRBD1|TRBJ1-2|TRBV9
TGTGCCAGCAGCGAAGGGGGCGCCGGCTATGGCTACACCTTC
CASSEGGAGYGYTF
>-|TRBD1|TRBJ1-3|TRBV5-1
TGCGCCAGCAGCGGAACCGGGACAGGAGGAAACACCATATATTTT
CASSGTGTGGNTIYF
>-|TRBD2|TRBJ2-3|TRBV4-1
TGCGCCAGCAGCCAAGACGGGACTAGCGGCAGCACAGATACGCAGTATTTT
CASSQDGTSGSTDTQYF
>-|-|TRBJ1-1|TRBV11-2
TGTGCCAGCAGCTTCGACCGGGCTGAAGCTTTCTTT
CASSFDRAEAFF
>-|TRBD1|TRBJ1-3|TRBV9
TGTGCCAGCAGTGTGGGACAGTTCTCTGGAAACACCATATATTTT
CASSVGQFSGNTIYF
>-|-|TRBJ1-1|TRBV5-6
TGTGCCAGCAGCTCCCGTCTGCGGGGCACTGAAGCTTTCTTT
CASSSRLRGTEAFF
>-|TRBD2|TRBJ2-5|TRBV9
TGTGCCAGCAGCGTAGCCGGGGGGAAAGAGACCCAGTACTTC
CASSVAGGKETQYF
>-|-|TRBJ1-1|TRBV9
TGTGCCAGCAGCGAGAAGGGGGATTTAACTGAAGCTTTCTTT
CASSEKGDLTEAFF
>-|TRBD1|TRBJ1-3|TRBV19
TGTGCCAGTAGTATTCGAACAGGGGATTCTGGAAACACCATATATTTT
CASSIRTGDSGNTIYF